The T cell receptor (beta chain) under discussion was sequenced for a study of metastatic and nonmetastatic thyroid tumors. Study at large: Peripheral blood and tumor or nodule samples from malignant and benign thyroid patients were compared. Broader study findings: As reported, TCR beta diversity in blood and tumor was significantly higher in malignant thyroid tumors than in benign nodules.

Thyroid surgery took place with no prior treatment in any patient. The junction had 9 bases not matched to a gene; V was cut back by 7 bases and J by 5 bases. This CDR3 is built from 13 residues. In germline, CDR1 is DFQATT, CDR2 SNEGSKA (reference sequence). This clone was counted at least ten times. Its target is not known. Original handling: To classify distant metastasis in papillary thyroid cancer, a model was built from CDR3 differences across clinicopathological groups. TCRdb re-called clones via MiXCR from the PCR reads. The V and J calls and clone size are TCRdb's, not the authors'. The sample yields about 40,000 clones, approximately 17% seen once.

The TCR sequence derives from a female donor with papillary thyroid cancer or a benign thyroid nodule (not recorded which). Some clones in this sample may be carry-over from other donors' samples. The chain joins TRBV20-1 to TRBJ2-3; 7 positions agree with TRBD1. Sequencing was carried out using tumor tissue. CDR3 nucleotide sequence: TGCAGTGTTCCCAGACAGGGATTAGATACGCAGTATTTT. This translates into CSVPRQGLDTQYF.